This TCR beta chain derives from a study of tumor and adjacent non-tumor tissue in lung cancer. Across the whole study: Histology: eleven to twelve adenocarcinoma, a couple of squamous cell carcinoma, 1 small cell lung cancer. The patients, roughly 10 men and several women, were roughly 30 to 76 with stage I to III disease.

A modified ARM-PCR protocol with three rounds of nested PCR amplified TCRbeta. TCRdb re-analysed the multiplex PCR reads in MiXCR, keeping a single row per CDR3 protein. The table records fewer than 150,000 distinct CDR3 sequences, roughly 66% of them present only once. No cell sorting was done before RNA was extracted from the tissue. There are many counts of this clonotype. Germline assignment: CDR1 SGHAT and CDR2 FQDESV (reference sequence). The CDR3 consists of 12 residues. V lost 0 bases and J lost 3, with 2 bases in between. Source material: lung tumor tissue. The origin of this receptor is a man aged 55 to 69 with small cell lung cancer. V usage is TRBV11-1 and J usage is TRBJ2-5; D not resolved. CDR3 amino acids: CASSLAEETQYF. The CDR3 nucleotides are TGTGCCAGCAGCTTAGCGGAAGAGACCCAGTACTTC.